One sample yielded the 27 T cell receptor beta chains listed below, sequenced in a study of cytomegalovirus exposure and HLA in healthy donors. PCR was performed using 60 Vbeta and 13 Jbeta primers. Produced via immunoSEQ multiplex PCR; TCRdb's table is partial and in-frame only. Among around 120,000 clones listed, 60% to 70% were seen once. Sequencing was performed on PBMCs. Every receptor here comes from a woman in her forties in good health and CMV-seropositive.

The V and J genes are TRBV6-6 and TRBJ1-6; 7 nucleotides align to TRBD1. The CDR3 has 15 residues. Germline V gene lookup returns CDR1 MNHNY and CDR2 SVGAGI (reference sequence). V was pared by 5 bases and J by 6 bases, with 7 bases of the junction left unmatched. Here the CDR3 reads CASSVQGIGNSPLHF. CDR3 nucleotides: TGTGCCAGCAGTGTACAGGGGATAGGTAATTCACCCCTCCACTTT.

The V and J genes are TRBV5-1 and TRBJ1-4; TRBD1 matches 8 bases. Germline V gene sequence: CDR1 SGHRS, CDR2 YFSETQ. The CDR3 covers 16 residues. J gave up 7 bases and V 0 bases, and 8 bases lay outside the gene matches. The CDR3, as DNA: TGCGCCAGCAGCTTGGACCCCCAGGGGGCCGGTGAAAAACTGTTTTTT. As protein: CASSLDPQGAGEKLFF.

This clone was seen a few times. The chain joins TRBV6-1 to TRBJ1-4, with TRBD1 as a possible D gene (6 bases). The V gene's germline CDR1 is MNHNS and CDR2 SASEGT. This CDR3 contains 14 residues. Trimming took off 2 bases at V and 7 bases at J, with 11 bases between the two ends. The CDR3 loop is CASSEQGQSEKLFF. The CDR3 DNA is TGTGCCAGCAGTGAACAGGGGCAGAGTGAAAAACTGTTTTTT.

This chain uses TRBV11-3 with TRBJ2-1; D gene ambiguous. Deletions cut 0 bases from V and 0 bases from J, with 15 bases between. CDR1 is SGHNT, CDR2 YENEEA, per germline. The CDR3 totals 18 residues. CDR3 in amino acids: CASSLDRLGVPSYNEQFF. Written as DNA, the CDR3 is TGTGCCAGCAGCTTAGATCGATTAGGAGTTCCCTCCTACAATGAGCAGTTCTTC.

The chain is built from TRBV6-5 and TRBJ2-7, with a weak D call TRBD2 (6 bases). Germline V CDR1 and CDR2: MNHEY, SVGAGI. The CDR3 length is 16 residues. The V end lost 2 bases, the J end lost 3 bases, and 17 bases lay between the germline ends. The CDR3, as DNA: TGTGCCAGCAGTTACGGGGGTCGGGGGATGTACTACGAGCAGTACTTC. It encodes CASSYGGRGMYYEQYF.

This clone came up a few times. The rearrangement links TRBV5-4 to TRBJ2-5; 7 bases fit TRBD1. Germline CDR1 and CDR2: SGHNT and YYREEE (reference sequence). The CDR3 length is 14 residues. The trim removed 4 bases at V and 5 bases at J, leaving 8 bases unmatched. The CDR3 coding sequence is TGTGCCAGCAGCATAAGACAGGGCGGGGAGACCCAGTACTTC. This gives the protein CASSIRQGGETQYF.

This rearrangement joins TRBV7-6 to TRBJ2-1; TRBD2 is a possible D gene (5 bases). This CDR3 spans 14 amino acids. The V end lost 2 bases, the J end lost 5 bases, and 10 bases lay between the germline ends. The V gene's germline CDR1 is SGHVS and CDR2 FNYEAQ. Here the CDR3 reads CASSLSGSHNEQFF. The CDR3 region has the DNA TGTGCCAGCAGCTTAAGTGGGAGCCACAATGAGCAGTTCTTC. Supplemented by reference TRBV7-6 and TRBJ2-1, the full variable domain reads GAGVSQSPRYKVTKRGQDVALRCDPISGHVSLYWYRQALGQGPEFLTYFNYEAQQDKSGLPNDRFSAERPEGSISTLTIQRTEQRDSAMYRCASSLSGSHNEQFFGPGTRLTVL.

The genes are TRBV7-9 and TRBJ2-3, with TRBD2 matching 11 bases. The CDR3 sequence is 16 residues long. Unmatched junction bases numbered 4, after V lost 1 base and J lost 4 bases. CDR1 is SEHNR, CDR2 FQNEAQ, per germline (reference sequence). The CDR3 region is CASSLGIAGGADTQYF. The CDR3, as DNA: TGTGCCAGCAGCTTAGGAATAGCGGGAGGGGCAGATACGCAGTATTTT.

This clone was detected only a few times. This chain connects TRBV11-2 to TRBJ2-7; perhaps TRBD2 as D (5 bases). The CDR3 is 17 residues long. CDR1 is SGHAT and CDR2 is FQNNGV in the germline V gene. Trimming cost V 2 bases and J 6 bases, with 23 bases left between them. DNA of the CDR3: TGTGCCAGCAGCTTATATTCTAGCAATTTTGGTTTCTTCGAGCAGTACTTC. Translation gives CASSLYSSNFGFFEQYF. Based on the CDR3 plus reference TRBV11-2 and TRBJ2-7, the full variable domain is EAGVAQSPRYKIIEKRQSVAFWCNPISGHATLYWYQQILGQGPKLLIQFQNNGVVDDSQLPKDRFSAERLKGVDSTLKIQPAKLEDSAVYLCASSLYSSNFGFFEQYFGPGTRLTVT.

In its sample, this clone was seen many times. This rearrangement joins TRBV7-2 to TRBJ2-5, with TRBD2 matching 10 bases. Trimming removed 5 bases from V and 5 bases from J; junction bases left unmatched: 11. This CDR3 is built from 16 residues. The germline V gene has CDR1 SGHTA and CDR2 FQGNSA. The CDR3 is CASSQGASGSGETQYF. The CDR3 DNA sequence: TGTGCCAGCAGCCAAGGGGCTAGCGGGAGTGGGGAGACCCAGTACTTC.

The V gene is TRBV5-4, the J gene TRBJ2-1; 9 nucleotides match TRBD1. The CDR3 is made up of 13 amino acids. Germline trimming cut 3 bases from V and 14 bases from J; bases unmatched to any gene: 9. Germline assignment: CDR1 SGHNT and CDR2 YYREEE (reference sequence). CDR3 coding DNA: TGTGCCAGCAGCTACAGGGGGCAGGGCTGGGAGTTCTTC. Translation gives CASSYRGQGWEFF. The full variable domain, in which reference TRBV5-4 and TRBJ2-1 provide the parts outside the CDR3, is ETGVTQSPTHLIKTRGQQVTLRCSSQSGHNTVSWYQQALGQGPQFIFQYYREEENGRGNFPPRFSGLQFPNYSSELNVNALELDDSALYLCASSYRGQGWEFFGPGTRLTVL.

This sequence joins TRBV19 and TRBJ1-5; TRBD1 matches at 8 bases. V dropped 5 bases and J dropped 7; count of bases not matched to a gene: 10. This CDR3 is built from 15 residues. CDR1 and CDR2 from the germline V gene are LNHDA and SQIVND (reference sequence). The CDR3 DNA is TGTGCCAGTAGTTCGGACAGGGCAAGACAACAGCCCCAGCATTTT. It encodes CASSSDRARQQPQHF.

CDR3 sequence reads: CSVESQGKNTEAFF. The CDR3 region has the DNA TGCAGCGTTGAATCTCAGGGCAAGAACACTGAAGCTTTCTTT. The chain couples TRBV29-1 to TRBJ1-1; perhaps TRBD1 as D (5 bases). This CDR3 has 14 amino acids. The germline CDR1 and CDR2 sequences are SQVTM and ANQGSEA. With 2 bases removed from V and 1 base from J, the gap between germline ends came to 11 bases.

The chain recombines TRBV30 with TRBJ2-3, with D unclear. Germline V lookup: CDR1 GTSNPN, CDR2 SVGIG (reference sequence). Trimming stripped 0 bases from V and 0 bases from J, with 10 bases between. The CDR3 has 15 residues. In DNA form, the CDR3 reads TGTGCCTGGAGTGTACCGGCGGCTAGCACAGATACGCAGTATTTT. This codes for CAWSVPAASTDTQYF.

The chain employs TRBV11-3 and TRBJ2-3; 10 bases line up with TRBD2. The ends lost 2 bases at V and 2 bases at J; junction bases unmatched: 7. CDR3 size: 17 residues. The germline CDR1 and CDR2 sequences are SGHNT and YENEEA. The CDR3 spells CASSLSLGLAATDTQYF. The CDR3 nucleotides read TGTGCCAGCAGCTTATCCCTTGGACTAGCGGCCACAGATACGCAGTATTTT.

The CDR3 is CASRPLRGADEKLFF. CDR3 nucleotide sequence: TGTGCCAGCAGGCCCCTACGGGGGGCTGATGAAAAACTGTTTTTT. The chain is built from TRBV27 and TRBJ1-4; possible D gene TRBD1, 6 bases. This CDR3 has 15 residues. Trimming shortened V by 6 bases and J by 6 bases, and 17 bases separated the two germline ends. Germline V lookup: CDR1 MNHEY, CDR2 SMNVEV (reference sequence).

J is TRBJ2-3 and V is TRBV14, with TRBD2 matching over 7 bases. With V trimmed by 3 bases and J by 2 bases, 5 bases remained unmatched. The CDR3 runs 15 residues. CDR1 is SGHDN and CDR2 is FVKESK in the germline V gene. The CDR3 bases are TGTGCCAGCAGCCAGACTAGCAGATACACAGATACGCAGTATTTT. Its protein product is CASSQTSRYTDTQYF.

This clone was seen just once. Written as DNA, the CDR3 is TGTGCCAGCAGTCCCGGGACAGACTACTACGAGCAGTACTTC. It translates to CASSPGTDYYEQYF. The chain carries TRBV6-5 and TRBJ2-7; 7 bases agree with TRBD1. The CDR3 is 14 amino acids. V lost 5 bases, J lost 3 bases, and 7 bases stayed unmatched. The germline V gene encodes CDR1 MNHEY and CDR2 SVGAGI.

As for this clone: This specimen includes other DNA sequences encoding the same CDR3. The chain employs TRBV4-1 and TRBJ2-7; perhaps TRBD1 as D (5 bases). The CDR3 has 14 residues. Trimming shortened V by 3 bases and J by 2 bases, and 11 bases separated the two germline ends. Per the germline V gene, CDR1 is MGHRA and CDR2 is YSYEKL. The CDR3 DNA reads TGCGCCAGCAGCCAGGGAACAGGAACCTACGAGCAGTACTTC. Protein product: CASSQGTGTYEQYF.

The rearrangement joins TRBV6-4 to TRBJ2-2; D is possibly TRBD2 (5 bases). V shed 6 bases and J shed 5 bases, with 7 bases lying between them. The CDR3 length is 12 residues. Germline-derived CDR1 and CDR2 are MRHNA and SNTAGT. DNA for the CDR3: TGTGCCAGCAGCTCGGGGACCGGGGAGCTGTTTTTT. This sequence encodes CASSSGTGELFF.

The chain carries TRBV19 and TRBJ1-4; 9 bases map to TRBD1. The CDR3 is made up of 16 amino acids. With V trimmed by 7 bases and J by 3 bases, 9 bases remained unmatched. CDR1 LNHDA and CDR2 SQIVND come from the germline V gene (reference sequence). The CDR3 loop is CASTADRGSANEKLFF. Here the CDR3 DNA reads TGTGCCAGTACCGCGGACAGGGGATCTGCTAATGAAAAACTGTTTTTT.

As regards this clone: The same CDR3 arises from other DNA sequences in this sample as well. This chain connects TRBV5-4 to TRBJ1-1, with 7 bases fitting TRBD1. This CDR3 contains 15 residues. Germline CDR1 is SGHNT and CDR2 is YYREEE (reference sequence). V trimming: 4 bases; J trimming: 5 bases; junction bases outside the gene matches: 11. In nucleotides, the CDR3 is TGTGCCAGCAGCACTGCAGTAGCACAGGGGACTGAAGCTTTCTTT. This codes for CASSTAVAQGTEAFF.

V and J are TRBV7-2 and TRBJ1-3; D gene unclear. CDR1 is SGHTA and CDR2 is FQGNSA in the germline V gene. The ends were cut back, 0 bases at V and 0 bases at J, with 9 bases in the middle. This CDR3 is built from 16 residues. The CDR3 nucleotides are TGTGCCAGCAGCTTAGCAACAGTTCCCTCTGGAAACACCATATATTTT. Translation: CASSLATVPSGNTIYF. Variable domain in full (rest from reference TRBV7-2 and TRBJ1-3): GAGVSQSPSNKVTEKGKDVELRCDPISGHTALYWYRQSLGQGLEFLIYFQGNSAPDKSGLPSDRFSAERTGGSVSTLTIQRTQQEDSAVYLCASSLATVPSGNTIYFGEGSWLTVV.

This chain connects TRBV6-5 to TRBJ2-2, with 7 bases lining up with TRBD1. With V trimmed by 9 bases and J by 0 bases, 7 bases remained unmatched. The CDR3 totals 15 residues. Germline values: CDR1 MNHEY, CDR2 SVGAGI. DNA for the CDR3: TGTGCCAGTAAGAACAGGGGCGCGAACACCGGGGAGCTGTTTTTT. This translates into CASKNRGANTGELFF.

The rearrangement joins TRBV6-4 to TRBJ2-1; D not resolved. The CDR3 consists of 15 residues. Germline CDR1 and CDR2: MRHNA and SNTAGT. Trimming took 0 bases from V and 0 from J, leaving 6 bases between them. CDR3 region: CASSDSAHSYNEQFF. Here the CDR3 DNA reads TGTGCCAGCAGTGACTCGGCTCACTCCTACAATGAGCAGTTCTTC.

There are a few counts of this clone. The limits of the CDR3 on the DNA are not certain, so only TCRdb's listed CDR3 is given. CDR3: CASSLNSVSGQGPYYEQYF. The gene calls are TRBV5-1 and TRBJ2-7; TRBD1 reflects the table's D call only, with no check against the DNA. From its first to its last residue, the CDR3 has 19 amino acids. The germline gives CDR1 SGHRS, CDR2 YFSETQ.

This chain's CDR3 is CAWSGLAGVYEQYF. The CDR3 region has the DNA TGTGCCTGGAGTGGACTAGCGGGAGTCTACGAGCAGTACTTC. V and J are TRBV30 and TRBJ2-7, with 12 bases aligning to TRBD2. From germline, CDR1 is GTSNPN and CDR2 SVGIG (reference sequence). CDR3 length equals 14 residues. The V segment lost 1 base and the J segment 3 bases; nucleotides outside the gene matches: 1. The whole variable domain, remainder taken from reference TRBV30 and TRBJ2-7, is SQTIHQWPATLVQPVGSPLSLECTVEGTSNPNLYWYRQAAGRGLQLLFYSVGIGQISSEVPQNLSASRPQDRQFILSSKKLLLSDSGFYLCAWSGLAGVYEQYFGPGTRLTVT.